The 21 T cell receptor beta chains below come from one sample, sequenced in a study of blood T cell repertoires in COVID-19. The assay was immunoSEQ multiplex PCR, and TCRdb's table has in-frame clones only and misses some. The table records 380,000 or so clones, roughly 90% of them present only once. Sequencing was done on a sample of peripheral blood. These receptors originate from a middle-aged man with acute or convalescent COVID-19.

This clone was counted once. The chain recombines TRBV28 with TRBJ1-1, with 9 nucleotides matching TRBD1. Losses at the gene ends were 6 bases for V and 5 bases for J; bases not matched to a gene: 16. The CDR3 spans 17 residues. Germline V gene lookup returns CDR1 MDHEN and CDR2 SYDVKM. This CDR3 is CASSYPWPGQGLTEAFF. The CDR3 DNA sequence: TGTGCCAGCAGCTACCCCTGGCCGGGACAGGGATTAACTGAAGCTTTCTTT.

The chain carries TRBV5-1 and TRBJ2-7; maybe TRBD1 (5 bases). Germline V gene data show CDR1 as SGHRS and CDR2 as YFSETQ. CDR3 size: 14 residues. V lost 2 bases and J lost 3, with 12 bases in between. CDR3 bases: TGCGCCAGCAGCTTTGTGGTAGACAGCTACGAGCAGTACTTC. It codes for CASSFVVDSYEQYF.

The chain combines TRBV6-6 with TRBJ1-1; D call uncertain. Trimming removed 8 bases from V and 8 bases from J, with 12 bases in between. The germline V gene encodes CDR1 MNHNY and CDR2 SVGAGI (reference sequence). The CDR3 consists of 11 residues. This CDR3 reads CASGQELEAFF. CDR3 nucleotide sequence: TGTGCCAGCGGGCAGGAACTCGAAGCTTTCTTT.

The chain recombines TRBV4-2 with TRBJ2-3; the match to TRBD2 covers 13 bases. CDR3 length: 18 residues. Trimming cost V 4 bases and J 3 bases; bases outside gene matches: 10. The germline V gene has CDR1 LGHNA and CDR2 YNFKEQ. The CDR3: CASSRTSGGAGVTDTQYF. CDR3 coding DNA: TGTGCCAGCAGCCGAACTAGCGGGGGGGCCGGGGTGACAGATACGCAGTATTTT.

V is TRBV28 and J is TRBJ1-2; D remains unclear. The CDR3 runs 13 residues. Per the germline V gene, CDR1 is MDHEN and CDR2 is SYDVKM. V shed 8 bases and J shed 0 bases, with 10 bases lying between them. CDR3 residues: CASQALSNYGYTF. CDR3 coding DNA: TGTGCCAGCCAAGCCCTATCTAACTATGGCTACACCTTC.

This clone came up once. The chain joins TRBV10-3 to TRBJ1-5; 7 positions agree with TRBD1. Germline V gene data show CDR1 as ENHRY and CDR2 as SYGVKD. There are 13 residues in the CDR3. After removal of 10 bases from V and 7 bases from J, the junction contained 10 bases not matched to a gene. CDR3 region: CATWDSWGQPQHF. The DNA of the CDR3 is TGTGCCACTTGGGACAGCTGGGGGCAGCCCCAGCATTTT.

V gene TRBV7-9 combines with J gene TRBJ2-1, with D possibly TRBD1 on 6 matching bases. The ends were cut back, 0 bases at V and 6 bases at J, with 18 bases in the middle. CDR3 length: 17 amino acids. Per germline, CDR1 SEHNR and CDR2 FQNEAQ (reference sequence). The DNA of the CDR3 is TGTGCCAGCAGCTTAGCGCCGACAGGTATGAGTTTCAATGAGCAGTTCTTC. It specifies CASSLAPTGMSFNEQFF.

This chain uses TRBV29-1 with TRBJ1-2; 11 nucleotides agree with TRBD1. The V and J ends lost 6 bases and 2 bases, in that order; junction bases with no gene match: 8. The CDR3 loop spans 15 amino acids. From germline, CDR1 is SQVTM and CDR2 ANQGSEA. The CDR3 reads CSVVMDRGRNYGYTF. The CDR3, as DNA: TGCAGCGTCGTAATGGACAGGGGGCGAAACTATGGCTACACCTTC.

This chain joins TRBV5-6 and TRBJ1-5; 10 bases agree with TRBD1. The V gene end was trimmed by 4 bases and the J gene end by 1 base; junction bases not matched to a gene: 2. This CDR3 is 15 amino acids long. Germline lookup yields CDR1 SGHDT and CDR2 YYEEEE. The DNA of the CDR3 is TGTGCCAGCAGCGCGGGACAGGGGAGCAATCAGCCCCAGCATTTT. This encodes CASSAGQGSNQPQHF. Based on the CDR3 plus reference TRBV5-6 and TRBJ1-5, the full variable domain is DAGVTQSPTHLIKTRGQQVTLRCSPKSGHDTVSWYQQALGQGPQFIFQYYEEEERQRGNFPDRFSGHQFPNYSSELNVNALLLGDSALYLCASSAGQGSNQPQHFGDGTRLSIL.

The sample holds one count of this clone. The chain's CDR3 is CASSSQSLVGEKLFF. The CDR3 coding sequence is TGTGCCAGCAGCTCGCAGTCCCTAGTTGGGGAAAAACTGTTTTTT. The gene calls are TRBV7-2 and TRBJ1-4; D unresolved. The V gene's germline CDR1 is SGHTA and CDR2 FQGNSA. V lost 4 bases to trimming and J lost 8 bases, with 17 bases between them. The CDR3 spans 15 residues.

V gene TRBV6-5 combines with J gene TRBJ2-7; 11 bases agree with TRBD1. The CDR3 has 14 residues. CDR1 is MNHEY, CDR2 SVGAGI, per germline. V gave up 5 bases and J gave up 4 bases; unmatched junction bases: 4. CDR3 sequence reads: CASSRDRGIYEQYF. The CDR3 DNA follows: TGTGCCAGCAGTCGGGACAGGGGGATATACGAGCAGTACTTC.

This clone appeared a single time. V usage is TRBV28 and J usage is TRBJ2-5; TRBD1 aligns across 8 bases. Germline trimming cut 5 bases from V and 2 bases from J; bases unmatched to any gene: 7. Germline V gene sequence: CDR1 MDHEN, CDR2 SYDVKM. This CDR3 spans 15 amino acids. CDR3 in DNA: TGTGCCAGCAGTCCCCAGGGGGCAGCGCAAGAGACCCAGTACTTC. It specifies CASSPQGAAQETQYF.

The V call is TRBV27, the J call TRBJ1-5; 8 bases align to TRBD1. The CDR3 runs 15 residues. Looked up from germline, CDR1 is MNHEY and CDR2 is SMNVEV (reference sequence). V shed 6 bases, J shed 0 bases, and the junction held 4 bases outside the gene matches. CDR3 nucleotide sequence: TGTGCCAGCAGCTGGACAGGGTATAGCAATCAGCCCCAGCATTTT. Amino acid sequence: CASSWTGYSNQPQHF.

V gene TRBV24-1 combines with J gene TRBJ2-1; TRBD2 is a possible D gene (6 bases). Germline V CDR1 and CDR2: KGHDR, SFDVKD. Trimming left V 3 bases short and J 7 bases short, with 15 bases between. CDR3 size: 15 residues. Written as DNA, the CDR3 is TGTGCCACCAGTGATGGGGGGACGGGATCAAATGAGCAGTTCTTC. This translates into CATSDGGTGSNEQFF.

CDR3 protein: CASSQDIRDRYEQYF. CDR3 in DNA: TGCGCCAGCAGCCAAGATATCAGGGATCGGTACGAGCAGTACTTC. The rearrangement uses TRBV4-3 and TRBJ2-7, with TRBD1 as a possible D gene (5 bases). Trimming took off 0 bases at V and 4 bases at J, with 13 bases between the two ends. This CDR3 is built from 15 residues. Germline CDR1 reads LGHNA; CDR2 reads YSLEER.

This chain joins TRBV3-1 (or the pseudogene TRBV3-2) and TRBJ1-6; the match to TRBD1 covers 7 bases. Trimming removed 7 bases from V and 7 bases from J; junction bases left unmatched: 4. The V gene's germline CDR1 is LGHDT and CDR2 YNNKEL (reference sequence). CDR3 length equals 13 residues. CDR3 in amino acids: CASNRDSNSPLHF. The DNA of the CDR3 is TGTGCCAGCAACCGGGACAGCAATTCACCCCTCCACTTT.

A few counts support this clone. This sequence joins TRBV3-1 (or the pseudogene TRBV3-2) and TRBJ1-2; the D is unclear. Trimming took off 3 bases at V and 0 bases at J, with 11 bases between the two ends. The germline gives CDR1 LGHDT, CDR2 YNNKEL (reference sequence). The CDR3 loop spans 15 amino acids. Here the CDR3 DNA reads TGTGCCAGCAGCCATAAACACACCCCTAACTATGGCTACACCTTC. Protein product: CASSHKHTPNYGYTF.

This clone has a handful of counts. The chain is built from TRBV10-2 and TRBJ2-7, with a weak D call TRBD2 (5 bases). Trimming stripped 7 bases from V and 0 bases from J, with 10 bases between. Looked up from germline, CDR1 is WSHSY and CDR2 is SAAADI. The CDR3 contains 13 residues. The DNA of the CDR3 is TGCGCCAGCATCGGTGGGAGCTCCTACGAGCAGTACTTC. It yields the protein CASIGGSSYEQYF.

This chain connects TRBV7-8 to TRBJ1-1, with 9 bases matching TRBD1. This CDR3 is 18 amino acids long. The germline V gene encodes CDR1 SGHVS and CDR2 FQNEAQ. After removal of 5 bases from V and 1 base from J, the junction contained 14 bases not matched to a gene. The CDR3 here is CASSPRRVYRGQNTEAFF. For the CDR3, the DNA is TGTGCCAGCAGCCCTCGACGAGTCTACAGGGGGCAGAACACTGAAGCTTTCTTT.

The V and J genes are TRBV20-1 and TRBJ1-1, with 7 bases identical to TRBD1. This CDR3 is built from 14 residues. CDR1 and CDR2 from the germline V gene are DFQATT and SNEGSKA (reference sequence). J lost 3 bases, V lost 3 bases, and 7 bases had no gene match. The CDR3 here is CSASGPGGHTEAFF. The CDR3 DNA sequence: TGCAGTGCTAGTGGGCCAGGGGGTCACACTGAAGCTTTCTTT.

The V and J genes are TRBV9 and TRBJ1-2; TRBD1 matches 7 bases. The junction had 10 bases not matched to a gene; V was cut back by 4 bases and J by 4 bases. From germline, CDR1 is SGDLS and CDR2 YYNGEE. The CDR3 is 15 amino acids. The CDR3 DNA reads as TGTGCCAGCAGCCCACGGATCAGGGGGACCTATGGCTACACCTTC. Protein product: CASSPRIRGTYGYTF.